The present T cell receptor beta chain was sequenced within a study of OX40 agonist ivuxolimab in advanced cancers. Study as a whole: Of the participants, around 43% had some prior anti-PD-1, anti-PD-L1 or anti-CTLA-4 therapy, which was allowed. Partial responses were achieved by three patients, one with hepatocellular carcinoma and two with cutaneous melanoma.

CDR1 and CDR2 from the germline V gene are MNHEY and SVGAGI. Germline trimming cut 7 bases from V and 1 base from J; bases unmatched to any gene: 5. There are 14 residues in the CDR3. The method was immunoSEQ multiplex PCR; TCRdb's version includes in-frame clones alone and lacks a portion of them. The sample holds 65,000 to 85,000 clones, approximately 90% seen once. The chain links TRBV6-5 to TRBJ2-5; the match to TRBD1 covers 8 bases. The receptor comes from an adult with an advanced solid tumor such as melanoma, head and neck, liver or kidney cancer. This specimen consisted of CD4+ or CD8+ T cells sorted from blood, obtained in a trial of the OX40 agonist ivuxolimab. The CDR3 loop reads CASNPGQGQETQYF. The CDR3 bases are TGTGCCAGCAACCCCGGACAGGGCCAAGAGACCCAGTACTTC.